The source of this T cell receptor (beta chain) is a study of T cells after yellow fever vaccination. Generation of TCR cDNA used 5'RACE template switching (which added a universal primer site and UMIs). TCRdb reprocessed the 5' RACE reads with MiXCR, giving one entry per CDR3 protein. The sample lists 250,000 to 350,000 distinct CDR3 sequences, around 4.4% seen once, with roughly a fifth in the top ten. This CDR3 contains 16 residues. Trimming cost V 4 bases and J 0 bases, with 13 bases left between them. Germline lookup yields CDR1 MNHEY and CDR2 SVGAGI. Notes on the study in general: Post-booster repertoires contained most primary-vaccination clones again (96% CD4, around 88% CD8).

A few counts support this clonotype. Antigen specificity is unknown. This chain connects TRBV6-5 to TRBJ1-3, with a possible D match to TRBD1 (5 bases). The material sequenced was PBMCs, taken 15 days after the yellow fever booster vaccination. This receptor was identified in a man in his late teens or twenties who received the YFV17D yellow fever vaccine. The CDR3 loop is CASSSGDGHSGNTIYF. The CDR3 DNA follows: TGTGCCAGCAGTTCGGGGGACGGGCACTCTGGAAACACCATATATTTT.